This TCR beta chain emerged from a study of glioma-infiltrating T cells. Amplification of TCR alpha and beta CDR3 regions from RNA used iRepertoire nested multiplex PCR. TCRdb independently ran MiXCR on the multiplex PCR reads; one entry per CDR3 protein. The table lists around 10,000 distinct CDR3 sequences, approximately 57% of them singletons. The ends were cut back, 5 bases at V and 2 bases at J, with 20 bases in the middle. CDR3 length: 17 residues. Germline CDR1 SEHNR, CDR2 FQNEAQ (reference sequence). The clonotype was recovered from a human donor with low-grade glioma or glioblastoma, undergoing nonglioma brain surgery, or in good health (not recorded which). The material sequenced was glioma tissue, nonneoplastic brain tissue, or PBMCs (not recorded which). The rearrangement uses TRBV7-9 and TRBJ2-3, with a weak D call TRBD1 (6 bases). For the CDR3, the DNA is TGTGCCAGCAGCCCTACAAAATACAGGGATTTCACAGATACGCAGTATTTT. It specifies CASSPTKYRDFTDTQYF.